What follows are 29 T cell receptor beta chains derived from one specimen sequenced in a study of blood T cell repertoires in COVID-19. Some clones are missing from TCRdb's copy, which holds only in-frame ones; the method was immunoSEQ multiplex PCR. This repertoire shows fewer than 60,000 clones, 79% found once; its top ten account for about 25%. Sequenced sample: peripheral blood. All receptors come from a man aged 65-85 years with acute or convalescent COVID-19.

This clone was picked up a small number of times. The rearrangement joins TRBV25-1 to TRBJ1-2; weak D call: TRBD1 (6 bases). Germline-derived CDR1 and CDR2 are MGHDK and SYGVNS. Trimming stripped 6 bases from V and 0 bases from J, with 11 bases between. The CDR3 is 14 amino acids. CDR3 DNA sequence: TGTGCCAGCAGCCAACAGGGTCCTAACTATGGCTACACCTTC. Translation gives CASSQQGPNYGYTF.

The chain uses TRBV10-3 and TRBJ2-7, with D possibly being TRBD1 (5 bases). This CDR3 has 15 amino acids. With 0 bases removed from V and 2 bases from J, the gap between germline ends came to 11 bases. CDR1 and CDR2 (germline): ENHRY, SYGVKD. CDR3 amino acids: CAISESNQGTYEQYF. The CDR3 nucleotides read TGTGCCATCAGTGAGTCGAACCAGGGAACCTACGAGCAGTACTTC.

V and J are TRBV9 and TRBJ1-2; the match to TRBD1 covers 7 bases. Germline V CDR1 and CDR2: SGDLS, YYNGEE. Unmatched junction bases numbered 8, after V lost 5 bases and J lost 7 bases. The CDR3 has 13 amino acids. CDR3: CASSHRGSGGYTF. The CDR3 DNA reads as TGTGCCAGCAGTCACAGGGGATCGGGTGGCTACACCTTC.

This chain joins TRBV2 and TRBJ2-7; 7 bases match TRBD1. Germline CDR1 and CDR2: SNHLY and FYNNEI. J was trimmed by 0 bases and V by 8 bases; bases with no gene match: 4. The length of the CDR3 is 13 residues. In DNA, the CDR3 is TGTGCCAGCCTCGACAGGGTCTCCTACGAGCAGTACTTC. It codes for CASLDRVSYEQYF.

The chain recombines TRBV6-5 with TRBJ1-1; D perhaps matches TRBD1 (6 bases). Trimming removed 7 bases at V and 7 bases at J, with 19 bases between. Germline CDR1 is MNHEY and CDR2 is SVGAGI. This CDR3 is 14 amino acids long. The CDR3 DNA reads as TGTGCCAGCACCGTCCCGCGTGGGGGCGTTGAAGCTTTCTTT. Its translation: CASTVPRGGVEAFF.

V gene TRBV10-3 combines with J gene TRBJ1-1; D is uncertain. This CDR3 region has 14 residues. With 6 bases removed from V and 1 base from J, the gap between germline ends came to 12 bases. The germline gives CDR1 ENHRY, CDR2 SYGVKD. CDR3 coding DNA: TGTGCCATCAGAGCTCTTACCCAGAACACTGAAGCTTTCTTT. It encodes CAIRALTQNTEAFF.

The chain recombines TRBV4-2 with TRBJ2-3; 8 bases line up with TRBD2. The CDR3 spans 17 residues. CDR1 and CDR2 from the germline V gene are LGHNA and YNFKEQ. Trimming at V came to 4 bases and at J to 0 bases, leaving 9 bases not matched to a gene. The CDR3 DNA reads as TGTGCCAGCAGCCGGCCAAGCGGGGGCCTTAGCACAGATACGCAGTATTTT. Encoded protein: CASSRPSGGLSTDTQYF.

The V gene is TRBV11-3, the J gene TRBJ2-1, with D uncertain. CDR1 and CDR2 (germline): SGHNT, YENEEA. CDR3 size: 13 residues. V was shortened by 1 base and J by 5 bases, with 6 bases between the two germline ends. CDR3 amino acids: CASSLGANNEQFF. The CDR3, as DNA: TGTGCCAGCAGCTTAGGGGCTAACAATGAGCAGTTCTTC.

CDR3 DNA sequence: TGTGCCAGCTCACCCCCGGGGAGCTACGAGCAGTACTTC. Its translation: CASSPPGSYEQYF. This chain links TRBV18 with TRBJ2-7; weak D call: TRBD2 (5 bases). Trimming cost V 3 bases and J 3 bases, with 9 bases left between them. Looked up from germline, CDR1 is KGHSH and CDR2 is LQKENI. The length of the CDR3 is 13 residues.

The genes are TRBV6-5 and TRBJ2-2, with 7 bases identical to TRBD1. The germline V gene has CDR1 MNHEY and CDR2 SVGAGI. The CDR3 covers 14 residues. V dropped 7 bases and J dropped 3; count of bases not matched to a gene: 5. CDR3 nucleotide sequence: TGTGCCAGCAACCGGGACAGAGACACCGGGGAGCTGTTTTTT. Translating gives CASNRDRDTGELFF.

This clone appeared once. This rearrangement joins TRBV29-1 to TRBJ2-1, with D perhaps TRBD1 (5 bases). The V end was cut by 4 bases, the J end by 4 bases, with 17 bases between. The germline CDR1 and CDR2 sequences are SQVTM and ANQGSEA. This CDR3 comprises 15 residues. The CDR3 loop is CSVVKHQTVYNEQFF. The CDR3 region has the DNA TGCAGCGTTGTAAAGCATCAGACAGTTTACAATGAGCAGTTCTTC.

CDR3 in amino acids: CASSSLMGAGQYF. The DNA of the CDR3 is TGTGCCAGCAGCTCCCTAATGGGGGCGGGGCAGTACTTC. The rearrangement uses TRBV11-2 and TRBJ2-7; D may be TRBD1 (6 bases). The CDR3 is made up of 13 amino acids. Trimming shortened V by 4 bases and J by 9 bases, and 16 bases separated the two germline ends. Germline V CDR1 and CDR2: SGHAT, FQNNGV.

This rearrangement joins TRBV5-4 to TRBJ2-1; the match to TRBD2 covers 9 bases. The CDR3 extends over 15 amino acids. Germline assignment: CDR1 SGHNT and CDR2 YYREEE (reference sequence). J lost 8 bases, V lost 3 bases, and 9 bases had no gene match. This chain's CDR3 is CASSSPGLASDEQFF. The CDR3 DNA follows: TGTGCCAGCAGCTCACCGGGACTAGCAAGCGATGAGCAGTTCTTC.

V gene TRBV24-1 combines with J gene TRBJ2-3; possible D gene TRBD2, 6 bases. Germline-derived CDR1 and CDR2 are KGHDR and SFDVKD. V was cut by 3 bases and J by 2 bases, with 20 bases left in between. The CDR3 loop spans 18 amino acids. CDR3 DNA sequence: TGTGCCACCAGTGATAGACCAATGGACGGGAGACACACAGATACGCAGTATTTT. This encodes CATSDRPMDGRHTDTQYF.

The CDR3 reads CATAGGQSTDTQYF. The CDR3 nucleotides are TGTGCCACCGCCGGGGGACAGAGCACAGATACGCAGTATTTT. This chain uses TRBV24-1 with TRBJ2-3, with D perhaps matching TRBD1 (7 bases). CDR1 KGHDR and CDR2 SFDVKD come from the germline V gene. CDR3 size: 14 residues. Trimming took off 9 bases at V and 0 bases at J, with 12 bases between the two ends.

The J gene is TRBJ1-2, the V gene TRBV18, with TRBD1 identical over 8 bases. This CDR3 is built from 17 residues. CDR1 and CDR2 from the germline V gene are KGHSH and LQKENI. The V and J ends lost 1 base and 1 base, in that order; junction bases with no gene match: 8. The CDR3 DNA is TGTGCCAGCTCACCACGGCAGGGGGCTTCCTTTAACTATGGCTACACCTTC. It yields the protein CASSPRQGASFNYGYTF.

V is TRBV30 and J is TRBJ2-5, with a weak D call TRBD1 (5 bases). Germline values: CDR1 GTSNPN, CDR2 SVGIG (reference sequence). CDR3 length: 14 amino acids. V lost 0 bases, J lost 4 bases, and 12 bases lay in between. CDR3 in DNA: TGTGCCTGGAGTGTACCAGGGTCAGGAGAGACCCAGTACTTC. Amino acids: CAWSVPGSGETQYF.

This clone was picked up a small number of times. This chain links TRBV28 with TRBJ2-1, with a possible D match to TRBD1 (6 bases). Germline assignment: CDR1 MDHEN and CDR2 SYDVKM. The CDR3 consists of 16 residues. With 3 bases removed from V and 8 bases from J, the gap between germline ends came to 20 bases. The CDR3 DNA sequence: TGTGCCAGCAGTTTTGGGAAGGACAGCGTCGTCGATGAGCAGTTCTTC. It translates to CASSFGKDSVVDEQFF.

This chain uses TRBV19 with TRBJ2-5, with 7 bases matching TRBD2. Trimming at V came to 5 bases and at J to 2 bases, leaving 2 bases not matched to a gene. CDR3 length: 13 amino acids. Germline V gives CDR1 LNHDA, CDR2 SQIVND (reference sequence). DNA of the CDR3: TGTGCCAGTAGTGGGGGGGTTCAAGAGACCCAGTACTTC. Amino acids: CASSGGVQETQYF.

This sequence joins TRBV6-5 and TRBJ1-5; a possible D gene is TRBD1 (6 bases). The germline V gene has CDR1 MNHEY and CDR2 SVGAGI. Trimming took 7 bases from V and 4 from J, leaving 11 bases between them. There are 13 residues in the CDR3. CDR3 protein: CASKRTENQPQHF. Here the CDR3 DNA reads TGTGCCAGCAAAAGGACAGAAAATCAGCCCCAGCATTTT.

The rearrangement uses TRBV28 and TRBJ2-6, with 10 bases lining up with TRBD1. In germline, CDR1 is MDHEN, CDR2 SYDVKM. The CDR3 has 18 residues. V gave up 4 bases and J gave up 2 bases; unmatched junction bases: 8. Here the CDR3 reads CASSSRPGTGAGANVLTF. CDR3 DNA sequence: TGTGCCAGCAGTTCCCGTCCCGGGACAGGGGCTGGGGCCAACGTCCTGACTTTC.

Turning to this clone: One end of the junction does not line up with germline, which may come from a read error. In DNA, the CDR3 is TGTCCCAGCGGTAAGCTGGGCCCGATGGCCCGACGGGAGACCCAGTACTTC. This gives the protein CPSGKLGPMARRETQYF. V usage is TRBV28 and J usage is TRBJ2-5; a weak D match, TRBD2 (5 bases). The CDR3 loop spans 17 amino acids. Germline V gene data show CDR1 as MDHEN and CDR2 as SYDVKM.

In DNA form, the CDR3 reads TGTGCCAGCAGCCAAGCCGGGACACCGAACACTGAAGCTTTCTTT. It yields the protein CASSQAGTPNTEAFF. This sequence joins TRBV4-2 and TRBJ1-1; possibly TRBD1 for D (6 bases). Between the trimmed V and J ends, which lost 1 base and 1 base, there was a span of 10 bases. This CDR3 region has 15 residues. Per the germline V gene, CDR1 is LGHNA and CDR2 is YNFKEQ.

This clone was recorded a few times. The CDR3 protein is CASSFLSGQGPYEQYF. The CDR3 bases are TGTGCCAGCAGCTTTCTTTCGGGACAGGGCCCCTACGAGCAGTACTTC. The chain has TRBV11-2 and TRBJ2-7; TRBD1 agrees at 9 bases. Trimming removed 3 bases from V and 2 bases from J; junction bases left unmatched: 8. Germline lookup yields CDR1 SGHAT and CDR2 FQNNGV. The CDR3 runs 16 residues.

This chain uses TRBV12-5 with TRBJ2-2; 10 nucleotides align to TRBD1. Germline CDR1 is LGHNT and CDR2 is FRNRAP. The CDR3 has 17 residues. V lost 4 bases, J lost 1 base, and 6 bases stayed unmatched. CDR3 loop: CASGSDRTGGNTGELFF. For the CDR3, the DNA is TGTGCTAGTGGTTCAGACCGGACAGGGGGGAACACCGGGGAGCTGTTTTTT.

V usage is TRBV5-4 and J usage is TRBJ1-1; D gene ambiguous. V was pared by 0 bases and J by 4 bases, with 19 bases between. The CDR3 has 17 residues. The germline V gene has CDR1 SGHNT and CDR2 YYREEE (reference sequence). The CDR3 DNA is TGTGCCAGCAGCTTGGGGTTAGGTGGGGAGGAGAGCACTGAAGCTTTCTTT. Residues: CASSLGLGGEESTEAFF. Drawing the rest from reference TRBV5-4 and TRBJ1-1, the complete variable domain is ETGVTQSPTHLIKTRGQQVTLRCSSQSGHNTVSWYQQALGQGPQFIFQYYREEENGRGNFPPRFSGLQFPNYSSELNVNALELDDSALYLCASSLGLGGEESTEAFFGQGTRLTVV.

V is TRBV3-1 (or the pseudogene TRBV3-2) and J is TRBJ1-1; 7 bases match TRBD1. V shed 2 bases and J 6 bases; nucleotides not matched to a gene: 9. In germline, CDR1 is LGHDT, CDR2 YNNKEL (reference sequence). The CDR3 length is 15 residues. This CDR3 reads CASSQRNRGSAEAFF. The CDR3 nucleotides read TGTGCCAGCAGCCAACGTAACAGGGGTAGCGCTGAAGCTTTCTTT.

In this sample, this clone turned up once. The chain carries TRBV10-3 and TRBJ1-5, with D perhaps matching TRBD1 (5 bases). Germline V gene sequence: CDR1 ENHRY, CDR2 SYGVKD. The CDR3 sequence is 14 residues long. V was trimmed by 8 bases and J by 7 bases, leaving 18 bases between them. CDR3 in DNA: TGTGCCATCTCCCCACAGGTTGAGGCACAGCCCCAGCATTTT. Amino acid sequence: CAISPQVEAQPQHF.

This clone was counted only a few times. The chain combines TRBV6-5 with TRBJ1-5; 8 nucleotides align to TRBD1. The CDR3 consists of 14 residues. Germline CDR1 MNHEY, CDR2 SVGAGI. Trimming took 6 bases from V and 6 from J; bases not matched to a gene: 7. The CDR3 sequence is CASRGQGVGQPQHF. The CDR3 DNA reads as TGTGCCAGCAGAGGACAGGGAGTAGGTCAGCCCCAGCATTTT.